Listed below are T cell receptor beta chains from one sample, sequenced in a study of blood T cell repertoires in COVID-19. Here immunoSEQ multiplex PCR was the method, and the copy in TCRdb shows in-frame clones only, minus some. The data contain some 510,000 clones, roughly 90% of them singletons. The sample was PBMCs or T cells enriched from blood (not recorded which). The source of these receptors is a woman in her forties who had recovered from COVID-19. Both conserved end residues are part of each CDR3. The D gene is left open where the match is weak. Size is stated for part of the rows, as once, few or many counts, or as a class when the clone is expanded.

CDR3aa: CASSFQTSAVGSEQFF
CDR3nt: TGTGCCAGCAGCTTCCAGACTAGCGCCGTAGGGAGTGAGCAGTTCTTC
abundance: -
j_gene: TRBJ2-1
v_gene: TRBV9
d_gene: TRBD2

CDR3aa: CASSRQGLNTEAFF
CDR3nt: TGTGCCAGTAGCAGACAGGGTCTGAACACTGAAGCTTTCTTT
abundance: -
j_gene: TRBJ1-1
v_gene: TRBV19
d_gene: TRBD1

CDR3aa: CASSFPGRQGDEQFF
CDR3nt: TGTGCCAGCAGCTTTCCCGGCCGACAGGGCGATGAGCAGTTCTTC
abundance: -
j_gene: TRBJ2-1
v_gene: TRBV7-9
d_gene: TRBD1

CDR3aa: CASSLGRLTYEQYF
CDR3nt: TGCGCCAGCAGCTTGGGAAGGTTGACTTACGAGCAGTACTTC
abundance: -
j_gene: TRBJ2-7
v_gene: TRBV5-1
d_gene: -

CDR3aa: CASSSGTRWGQPQHF
CDR3nt: TGTGCCAGCAGTTCCGGGACAAGATGGGGTCAGCCCCAGCATTTT
abundance: -
j_gene: TRBJ1-5
v_gene: TRBV6-2/TRBV6-3
d_gene: -

CDR3aa: CASSLGRIAGLGPSGELFF
CDR3nt: TGTGCCAGCAGCTTAGGCCGAATAGCGGGACTAGGTCCCTCCGGGGAGCTGTTTTTT
abundance: -
j_gene: TRBJ2-2
v_gene: TRBV7-6
d_gene: TRBD2

CDR3aa: CASSQGGGILSTEAFF
CDR3nt: TGTGCCAGCAGCCAAGGTGGGGGGATTCTTAGCACTGAAGCTTTCTTT
abundance: -
j_gene: TRBJ1-1
v_gene: TRBV14
d_gene: -

CDR3aa: CASSFGTYYGYTF
CDR3nt: TGTGCCAGCAGTTTTGGGACATACTATGGCTACACCTTC
abundance: -
j_gene: TRBJ1-2
v_gene: TRBV12-3/TRBV12-4
d_gene: -

CDR3aa: CASSLLSIFMRAFF
CDR3nt: TGTGCCAGCAGCTTATTATCCATCTTCATGCGAGCTTTCTTT
abundance: -
j_gene: TRBJ1-1
v_gene: TRBV7-2
d_gene: -

CDR3aa: CASSPQGLREKLFF
CDR3nt: TGTGCCAGCAGTCCACAGGGTTTACGGGAAAAACTGTTTTTT
abundance: -
j_gene: TRBJ1-4
v_gene: TRBV6-5
d_gene: -

CDR3aa: CASSPTGTYEQYF
CDR3nt: TGTGCCAGCAGCCCGACGGGTACCTACGAGCAGTACTTC
abundance: -
j_gene: TRBJ2-7
v_gene: TRBV6-2/TRBV6-3
d_gene: -

CDR3aa: CASSLGPGTEAFF
CDR3nt: TGCGCCAGCAGCTTGGGACCAGGCACTGAAGCTTTCTTT
abundance: -
j_gene: TRBJ1-1
v_gene: TRBV5-1
d_gene: -

CDR3aa: CSASDRGGEKLFF
CDR3nt: TGCAGTGCTAGTGACAGGGGAGGGGAAAAACTGTTTTTT
abundance: -
j_gene: TRBJ1-4
v_gene: TRBV20-1
d_gene: TRBD1

CDR3aa: CASSFSLAGYQETQYF
CDR3nt: TGTGCCAGCAGCTTTTCCCTAGCGGGATACCAAGAGACCCAGTACTTC
abundance: -
j_gene: TRBJ2-5
v_gene: TRBV7-6
d_gene: TRBD2

CDR3aa: CAWRWGPGANVLTF
CDR3nt: TGTGCCTGGAGGTGGGGGCCTGGGGCCAACGTCCTGACTTTC
abundance: -
j_gene: TRBJ2-6
v_gene: TRBV30
d_gene: -

CDR3aa: CASSLLQGAGYEQYF
CDR3nt: TGCGCCAGCAGCTTACTACAGGGGGCGGGCTACGAGCAGTACTTC
abundance: -
j_gene: TRBJ2-7
v_gene: TRBV5-1
d_gene: TRBD1

CDR3aa: CASSQRGGDNYGYTF
CDR3nt: TGCGCCAGCAGCCAACGGGGGGGCGATAACTATGGCTACACCTTC
abundance: -
j_gene: TRBJ1-2
v_gene: TRBV4-1
d_gene: -

CDR3aa: CASSLMQGAEQFF
CDR3nt: TGTGCCAGCAGCTTAATGCAGGGGGCTGAGCAGTTCTTC
abundance: -
j_gene: TRBJ2-1
v_gene: TRBV7-2
d_gene: TRBD1

CDR3aa: CATNSTEKLFF
CDR3nt: TGTGCCACCAATTCTACGGAAAAACTGTTTTTT
abundance: once
j_gene: TRBJ1-4
v_gene: TRBV24-1
d_gene: -

CDR3aa: CAWNRGQREKLFF
CDR3nt: TGTGCCTGGAATAGGGGGCAACGGGAAAAACTGTTTTTT
abundance: -
j_gene: TRBJ1-4
v_gene: TRBV30
d_gene: TRBD1

CDR3aa: CASSVYRAYNEQFF
CDR3nt: TGTGCCAGCAGTGTCTACAGGGCTTACAATGAGCAGTTCTTC
abundance: -
j_gene: TRBJ2-1
v_gene: TRBV27
d_gene: -

CDR3aa: CASSVHLLGSYNEQFF
CDR3nt: TGTGCCAGCAGCGTTCACTTACTAGGTTCCTACAATGAGCAGTTCTTC
abundance: -
j_gene: TRBJ2-1
v_gene: TRBV7-2
d_gene: -

CDR3aa: CASSSKAGQGPYEQYF
CDR3nt: TGCGCCAGCAGCTCTAAAGCGGGACAGGGGCCCTACGAGCAGTACTTC
abundance: -
j_gene: TRBJ2-7
v_gene: TRBV5-1
d_gene: TRBD1

CDR3aa: CASSYVPPRLSYEQYF
CDR3nt: TGTGCCAGCAGTTACGTTCCCCCCAGGCTCTCCTACGAGCAGTACTTC
abundance: once
j_gene: TRBJ2-7
v_gene: TRBV6-2/TRBV6-3
d_gene: -

CDR3aa: CASGLNLDRLGSNQPQHF
CDR3nt: TGTGCTAGTGGTTTGAACCTTGACAGGCTAGGGAGCAATCAGCCCCAGCATTTT
abundance: -
j_gene: TRBJ1-5
v_gene: TRBV12-5
d_gene: -

CDR3aa: CASSLDPIDYEQYF
CDR3nt: TGTGCCAGCAGCTTAGATCCCATAGACTACGAGCAGTACTTC
abundance: -
j_gene: TRBJ2-7
v_gene: TRBV11-3
d_gene: -

CDR3aa: CASSLAGTPSYEQYF
CDR3nt: TGCGCCAGCAGCTTGGCCGGGACACCTTCCTACGAGCAGTACTTC
abundance: -
j_gene: TRBJ2-7
v_gene: TRBV5-1
d_gene: -

CDR3aa: CASSTDWANNEQFF
CDR3nt: TGTGCCAGCAGTACGGACTGGGCAAACAATGAGCAGTTCTTC
abundance: -
j_gene: TRBJ2-1
v_gene: TRBV27
d_gene: -

CDR3aa: CASSYTGELFF
CDR3nt: TGTGCTAGCTCTTACACCGGGGAGCTGTTTTTT
abundance: -
j_gene: TRBJ2-2
v_gene: TRBV12-5
d_gene: -

CDR3aa: CASSQVVKTGELFF
CDR3nt: TGTGCCAGCAGCCAGGTGGTGAAGACCGGGGAGCTGTTTTTT
abundance: few
j_gene: TRBJ2-2
v_gene: TRBV7-2
d_gene: -